This T cell receptor (beta chain) was found in a study of Ad26.COV2.S vaccination and SARS-CoV-2 variants. Across the study: Administration of Ad26.COV2.S was intramuscular, either once or twice 56 days apart. Study findings and constraints: Recipients given vaccine exceeded placebo recipients in spike-specific TCR breadth.

This sample's treatment: around 19 received Ad26.COV2.S at low or high dose, single or two shots; several received placebo; per-sample allocation not given. Following the first vaccine or placebo injection, samples were taken on day 63. At a Boston site, the person donating was an adult of 18-55 years. About this clone itself: Antigen specificity is unknown.

Libraries were prepared by immunoSEQ multiplex PCR; TCRdb keeps only in-frame clonotypes and omits some of them. The sample contains 380,000 or so clones, 83% of which appear only once. This CDR3 region has 15 residues. Trimming took 3 bases from V and 5 from J, leaving 15 bases between them. Germline V lookup: CDR1 SGDLS, CDR2 YYNGEE. Here the sequenced sample was peripheral blood, taken in a trial of Ad26.COV2.S vaccine versus placebo. The genes are TRBV9 and TRBJ1-5; TRBD1 might be the D (6 bases). This receptor was identified in a person aged 18-60 years who received the Ad26.COV2.S COVID-19 vaccine or a placebo. CDR3 protein: CASSASRTVDQPQHF. CDR3 DNA: TGTGCCAGCAGCGCGTCACGGACAGTTGATCAGCCCCAGCATTTT.